The 16 T cell receptor beta chains given below trace back to one sample, sequenced in a study of T cell repertoires in cytomegalovirus infection. From the reads, TCRdb called clonotypes with MiXCR, one entry per CDR3 protein. The sample lists hundreds of thousands of distinct CDR3 sequences; approximately 24% were seen once. Sequenced: CD8+ T cells from PBMCs. These receptors were obtained from a human donor in good health (CMV status not recorded). Some clones in this sample may be carry-over from other donors' samples.

DNA for the CDR3: TGTGCCAGCAGGACAGGTTTAACCGGGGAGCTGTTTTTT. Its protein is CASRTGLTGELFF. The rearrangement uses TRBV2 and TRBJ2-2; D is possibly TRBD1 (6 bases). The germline CDR1 and CDR2 sequences are SNHLY and FYNNEI. The length of the CDR3 is 13 residues. The V and J ends lost 6 bases and 5 bases respectively, with 10 bases between them.

This clonotype was seen more than once but under ten times. The chain recombines TRBV12-3 or TRBV12-4 with TRBJ1-6; D is unclear. The CDR3 covers 15 residues. V lost 7 bases to trimming and J lost 4 bases, with 14 bases between them. The CDR3 sequence is CASTILGDYNSPLHF. DNA for the CDR3: TGTGCCAGCACCATATTGGGCGATTATAATTCACCCCTCCACTTT.

The chain is built from TRBV24-1 and TRBJ2-1; TRBD1 agrees at 8 bases. The ends lost 5 bases at V and 4 bases at J; junction bases unmatched: 6. This CDR3 comprises 15 residues. Germline V gene sequence: CDR1 KGHDR, CDR2 SFDVKD. Here the CDR3 DNA reads TGTGCCACCAGTGCTCCGGGACAGGCTTACAATGAGCAGTTCTTC. Its protein is CATSAPGQAYNEQFF.

This clonotype was counted a few times. The chain uses TRBV2 and TRBJ1-4, with TRBD1 as a possible D gene (5 bases). This CDR3 comprises 18 residues. Germline loops: CDR1 SNHLY, CDR2 FYNNEI. The ends were cut back, 3 bases at V and 5 bases at J, with 22 bases in the middle. The CDR3 reads CASSDPGGGSEQNEKLFF. CDR3 DNA sequence: TGTGCCAGCAGTGACCCCGGGGGGGGGTCGGAGCAGAATGAAAAACTGTTTTTT.

J is TRBJ1-3 and V is TRBV28; D ambiguous. Germline CDR1 is MDHEN and CDR2 is SYDVKM. Trimming cost V 6 bases and J 0 bases, with 15 bases left between them. The CDR3 consists of 16 residues. The CDR3: CASREIPANSGNTIYF. In DNA form, the CDR3 reads TGTGCCAGCAGGGAAATCCCGGCGAACTCTGGAAACACCATATATTTT.

There are many counts of this clonotype. V and J are TRBV7-2 and TRBJ2-2; 7 bases agree with TRBD1. Unmatched junction bases numbered 9, after V lost 4 bases and J lost 1 base. This CDR3 contains 17 residues. CDR1 is SGHTA and CDR2 is FQGNSA in the germline V gene. This CDR3 reads CASSSPRGQLNTGELFF. In nucleotides, the CDR3 is TGTGCCAGCAGCTCCCCCCGGGGACAGCTGAACACCGGGGAGCTGTTTTTT.

The chain has TRBV7-9 and TRBJ1-5; 8 bases align to TRBD1. The CDR3 extends over 14 amino acids. V lost 5 bases, J lost 7 bases, and 7 bases stayed unmatched. The germline CDR1 and CDR2 sequences are SEHNR and FQNEAQ (reference sequence). The CDR3 loop is CASSASGGQQPQHF. Here the CDR3 DNA reads TGTGCCAGCAGCGCATCAGGGGGCCAACAGCCCCAGCATTTT.

This chain uses TRBV28 with TRBJ1-4, with no clear D. This CDR3 region has 13 residues. Trimming removed 3 bases at V and 4 bases at J, with 6 bases between. Per the germline V gene, CDR1 is MDHEN and CDR2 is SYDVKM. The CDR3 DNA is TGTGCCAGCAGTTTTGCGGGTAATGAAAAACTGTTTTTT. Translation: CASSFAGNEKLFF.

This clonotype came up a few times. The V call is TRBV20-1, the J call TRBJ2-1, with 7 bases matching TRBD1. V lost 3 bases to trimming and J lost 8 bases; unmatched junction nucleotides: 13. This CDR3 spans 15 amino acids. Per the germline V gene, CDR1 is DFQATT and CDR2 is SNEGSKA (reference sequence). The CDR3 DNA sequence: TGCAGTGCTAGCTTGTCCCGGGGACAGTACGATGAGCAGTTCTTC. Its protein product is CSASLSRGQYDEQFF.

V and J are TRBV7-9 and TRBJ1-3; D not resolved. This CDR3 contains 14 residues. Between the trimmed V and J ends, which lost 3 bases and 0 bases, there was a span of 6 bases. Germline V lookup: CDR1 SEHNR, CDR2 FQNEAQ (reference sequence). CDR3 bases: TGTGCCAGCAGCTTCGCGTCCTCTGGAAACACCATATATTTT. As protein: CASSFASSGNTIYF.

This clonotype was seen ten or more times. The chain combines TRBV7-2 with TRBJ2-6; D is unresolved. The germline V gene has CDR1 SGHTA and CDR2 FQGNSA. This CDR3 spans 15 amino acids. V dropped 4 bases and J dropped 1 base, with 8 bases sitting between them. CDR3 sequence (DNA): TGTGCCAGCAGCTCATGGGTTTCTGGGGCCAACGTCCTGACTTTC. It yields the protein CASSSWVSGANVLTF.

Concerning this clonotype itself: A much larger clone lies one base from this, so it may be a read error. The V call is TRBV6-1, the J call TRBJ1-1; no firm D call. The CDR3 is made up of 13 amino acids. CDR1 is MNHNS, CDR2 SASEGT, per germline. This chain's CDR3 is CVSSEVQNTEAFF. DNA for the CDR3: TGTGTCAGCAGTGAGGTCCAGAACACTGAAGCTTTCTTT.

The V call is TRBV6-5, the J call TRBJ2-1; TRBD1 might be the D (5 bases). The CDR3 contains 16 residues. Trimming shortened V by 5 bases and J by 4 bases, and 18 bases separated the two germline ends. The germline V gene has CDR1 MNHEY and CDR2 SVGAGI. In nucleotides, the CDR3 is TGTGCCAGCAGTGACGCTCAGGGTGGCCTTTACAATGAGCAGTTCTTC. This sequence encodes CASSDAQGGLYNEQFF.

The V gene is TRBV2, the J gene TRBJ2-7, with TRBD2 identical over 7 bases. Unmatched junction bases numbered 18, after V lost 8 bases and J lost 8 bases. The CDR3 has 15 residues. Germline V gene data show CDR1 as SNHLY and CDR2 as FYNNEI. CDR3 nucleotides: TGTGCCAGCCCAACAGAAGCGGGGAGTAACAAGAAGCAGTACTTC. Translated, it gives CASPTEAGSNKKQYF.

The V gene is TRBV27, the J gene TRBJ1-2; weak D call: TRBD1 (6 bases). This CDR3 contains 12 residues. Germline V gene sequence: CDR1 MNHEY, CDR2 SMNVEV (reference sequence). V lost 8 bases and J lost 7, with 14 bases in between. CDR3 residues: CASGRDKTGYTF. DNA of the CDR3: TGTGCCAGCGGCCGGGACAAAACTGGCTACACCTTC.

In its sample, this clonotype was seen a few times. The V and J genes are TRBV19 and TRBJ2-1, with D hard to call. Looked up from germline, CDR1 is LNHDA and CDR2 is SQIVND (reference sequence). The CDR3 length is 15 residues. V was shortened by 3 bases and J by 4 bases, with 13 bases between the two germline ends. This CDR3 reads CASSMAASEYNEQFF. The CDR3 bases are TGTGCCAGTAGTATGGCGGCGAGCGAGTACAATGAGCAGTTCTTC.